These 26 T cell receptor beta chains originate from one sample sequenced in a study of shared clonotypes between healthy human individuals. Assay: immunoSEQ multiplex PCR; the TCRdb copy retains only in-frame clones and omits some. This table has over a million clones, 95% to 97% appearing once. The sequencing input was naive CD4+ T cells sorted from blood. As for subset: CD45RA+ positively selected. Receptors were obtained from a man aged 30-40 years in good health.

CDR3 bases: TGTGCCAGTAGCCGCGACCGGGACCTTAACACCGGGGAGCTGTTTTTT. It encodes CASSRDRDLNTGELFF. The chain recombines TRBV19 with TRBJ2-2; D assignment may be TRBD1 or TRBD2 (5 bases each). V was trimmed by 6 bases and J by 2 bases, leaving 16 bases between them. The CDR3 is made up of 16 amino acids. The V gene's germline CDR1 is LNHDA and CDR2 SQIVND (reference sequence).

This chain connects TRBV6-5 to TRBJ2-1; D remains unclear. The V and J ends lost 8 bases and 10 bases respectively, with 21 bases between them. CDR1 and CDR2 from the germline V gene are MNHEY and SVGAGI. The CDR3 length is 14 residues. The CDR3 sequence is CASALDPIAREQFF. The DNA of the CDR3 is TGTGCCAGCGCCCTGGACCCCATCGCCCGGGAGCAGTTCTTC.

The genes are TRBV2 and TRBJ2-5; possible D gene TRBD1, 6 bases. Germline CDR1 and CDR2: SNHLY and FYNNEI. V lost 10 bases to trimming and J lost 4 bases, with 19 bases between them. The CDR3 spans 14 residues. The CDR3 DNA follows: TGTGCCATCCCCGGGACATGGTCCAGAGAGACCCAGTACTTC. Protein sequence: CAIPGTWSRETQYF. Full variable domain (rest looked up from reference TRBV2 and TRBJ2-5): EPEVTQTPSHQVTQMGQEVILRCVPISNHLYFYWYRQILGQKVEFLVSFYNNEISEKSEIFDDQFSVERPDGSNFTLKIRSTKLEDSAMYFCAIPGTWSRETQYFGPGTRLLVL.

The chain recombines TRBV5-4 with TRBJ2-5; tentative D call: TRBD2 (6 bases). The CDR3 has 15 residues. CDR1 is SGHNT and CDR2 is YYREEE in the germline V gene (reference sequence). Trimming shortened V by 2 bases and J by 2 bases, and 13 bases separated the two germline ends. CDR3 residues: CASSLGGARQETQYF. The DNA for the CDR3 is TGTGCCAGCAGCTTAGGCGGGGCGAGACAAGAGACCCAGTACTTC.

The chain recombines TRBV19 with TRBJ2-5; 11 nucleotides line up with TRBD2. The CDR3 has 16 residues. V was clipped by 4 bases and J by 5 bases; unmatched bases: 9. Germline values: CDR1 LNHDA, CDR2 SQIVND (reference sequence). The CDR3 loop reads CASSTSGRTPGETQYF. In DNA, the CDR3 is TGTGCCAGTAGTACTAGCGGGAGGACCCCGGGGGAGACCCAGTACTTC.

Comments on this clone: The sample carries other DNA sequences with the same CDR3. The gene calls are TRBV9 and TRBJ2-5; no definite D call. V shed 0 bases and J shed 2 bases, with 8 bases lying between them. This CDR3 has 14 amino acids. The V gene's germline CDR1 is SGDLS and CDR2 YYNGEE. The CDR3 region is CASSVEGGQETQYF. The CDR3 coding sequence is TGTGCCAGCAGCGTAGAGGGTGGTCAAGAGACCCAGTACTTC.

The rearrangement links TRBV7-3 to TRBJ1-1; D is unclear. The V gene lost 4 bases and the J gene lost 5 bases, with 14 bases spanning the gap. CDR1 and CDR2 from the germline V gene are SGHTA and FQGTGA. CDR3 length: 14 residues. CDR3 sequence: CASSSAALGTEAFF. CDR3 in DNA: TGTGCCAGCAGCTCAGCGGCCCTGGGGACTGAAGCTTTCTTT.

This CDR3 is CASRPRVSNGGYTF. In nucleotides, the CDR3 is TGCGCCAGCAGACCGAGGGTGTCTAACGGTGGCTACACCTTC. J is TRBJ1-2 and V is TRBV4-3; D is unclear. V lost 6 bases, J lost 7 bases, and 18 bases lay in between. This CDR3 has 14 residues. The germline V gene encodes CDR1 LGHNA and CDR2 YSLEER.

This chain links TRBV9 with TRBJ2-1; no clear D gene. Trimming cost V 0 bases and J 8 bases, with 6 bases left between them. Germline V gene sequence: CDR1 SGDLS, CDR2 YYNGEE. This CDR3 is built from 12 residues. CDR3 residues: CASSVGDHEQFF. The CDR3 coding sequence is TGTGCCAGCAGCGTAGGGGATCATGAGCAGTTCTTC.

The V and J genes are TRBV28 and TRBJ2-1; no clear D gene. Trimming stripped 7 bases from V and 0 bases from J, with 10 bases between. This CDR3 is built from 14 residues. The V gene's germline CDR1 is MDHEN and CDR2 SYDVKM. CDR3 residues: CASIGAFSYNEQFF. The CDR3 DNA reads as TGTGCCAGCATTGGAGCGTTCTCCTACAATGAGCAGTTCTTC.

The chain has TRBV29-1 and TRBJ2-5, with D perhaps assigned TRBD1 or TRBD2 (5 bases each). The length of the CDR3 is 16 residues. Germline CDR1 SQVTM, CDR2 ANQGSEA. Trimming took 4 bases from V and 0 from J, leaving 18 bases between them. CDR3 in amino acids: CSVVPRDGEHQETQYF. The CDR3 nucleotides read TGCAGCGTTGTCCCCCGGGACGGCGAACACCAAGAGACCCAGTACTTC. The entire variable domain, with the rest obtained from reference TRBV29-1 and TRBJ2-5, is as follows: SAVISQKPSRDICQRGTSLTIQCQVDSQVTMMFWYRQQPGQSLTLIATANQGSEATYESGFVIDKFPISRPNLTFSTLTVSNMSPEDSSIYLCSVVPRDGEHQETQYFGPGTRLLVL.

The J gene is TRBJ2-7, the V gene TRBV11-3, with TRBD2 matching 8 bases. The CDR3 is 15 residues long. Germline lookup yields CDR1 SGHNT and CDR2 YENEEA. The V gene end was trimmed by 3 bases and the J gene end by 3 bases; junction bases not matched to a gene: 7. The CDR3 loop reads CASSFDSGASYEQYF. The CDR3 DNA reads as TGTGCCAGCAGCTTCGATAGCGGGGCCAGCTACGAGCAGTACTTC.

The chain couples TRBV29-1 to TRBJ2-1; D perhaps matches TRBD1 (5 bases). CDR1 is SQVTM and CDR2 is ANQGSEA in the germline V gene. The length of the CDR3 is 13 residues. V shed 4 bases and J shed 5 bases, with 12 bases lying between them. The CDR3: CSVAIDRDNEQFF. The CDR3 coding sequence is TGCAGCGTTGCGATCGACAGAGACAATGAGCAGTTCTTC.

This chain uses TRBV11-2 with TRBJ1-2; D may be TRBD1 (6 bases). CDR3 length: 14 amino acids. V lost 5 bases, J lost 4 bases, and 14 bases lay in between. Germline V CDR1 and CDR2: SGHAT, FQNNGV. CDR3 protein: CASSTQGQGYGYTF. The CDR3 nucleotides read TGTGCCAGCAGCACACAGGGCCAGGGCTATGGCTACACCTTC.

Concerning this clone itself: At one end, the junction sequence differs from germline, possibly due to a read error. This sequence joins TRBV5-1 and TRBJ2-3, with D possibly matching TRBD1 (5 bases). The CDR3 is made up of 15 amino acids. Germline values: CDR1 SGHRS, CDR2 YFSETQ. CDR3 amino acids: CASTLTAGWTDTQYF. CDR3 DNA: TGCGCCAGCACCTTGACGGCAGGGTGGACAGATACGCAGTATTTT.

The chain joins TRBV18 to TRBJ1-1; 7 bases fit TRBD1. V trimming: 3 bases; J trimming: 3 bases; junction bases outside the gene matches: 13. The germline gives CDR1 KGHSH, CDR2 LQKENI. CDR3 length: 17 amino acids. CDR3 DNA sequence: TGTGCCAGCTCACCCCTTTCAATACAGGGGTCCGACACTGAAGCTTTCTTT. This codes for CASSPLSIQGSDTEAFF.

V gene TRBV7-9 combines with J gene TRBJ2-2; no clear D. Trimming removed 1 base at V and 6 bases at J, with 6 bases between. This CDR3 comprises 13 residues. In germline, CDR1 is SEHNR, CDR2 FQNEAQ (reference sequence). CDR3 nucleotides: TGTGCCAGCAGCTTAGTGGGGTCCGGGGAGCTGTTTTTT. Protein sequence: CASSLVGSGELFF.

The chain has TRBV10-2 and TRBJ2-1; D call uncertain. Per the germline V gene, CDR1 is WSHSY and CDR2 is SAAADI. The ends were cut back, 2 bases at V and 7 bases at J, with 12 bases in the middle. The CDR3 loop spans 14 amino acids. CDR3 protein: CASSEVSGVNEQFF. The CDR3 DNA reads TGCGCCAGCAGTGAGGTGTCAGGAGTAAATGAGCAGTTCTTC.

The rearrangement joins TRBV7-6 to TRBJ1-2; the match to TRBD1 covers 7 bases. This CDR3 has 14 residues. The J segment lost 7 bases and the V segment lost 5 bases, leaving 10 bases of the junction unmatched. Germline values: CDR1 SGHVS, CDR2 FNYEAQ. The DNA of the CDR3 is TGTGCCAGCAGCCCCCTGACAGGGAGGAGTGGCTACACCTTC. This codes for CASSPLTGRSGYTF. Looking up the rest from reference TRBV7-6 and TRBJ1-2 gives the full variable domain: GAGVSQSPRYKVTKRGQDVALRCDPISGHVSLYWYRQALGQGPEFLTYFNYEAQQDKSGLPNDRFSAERPEGSISTLTIQRTEQRDSAMYRCASSPLTGRSGYTFGSGTRLTVV.

The V gene is TRBV6-5, the J gene TRBJ2-7; 8 nucleotides line up with TRBD1. CDR1 MNHEY and CDR2 SVGAGI come from the germline V gene. After removal of 4 bases from V and 5 bases from J, the junction contained 10 bases not matched to a gene. The CDR3 sequence is 15 residues long. The CDR3 reads CASSSPGQGRDEQYF. In DNA form, the CDR3 reads TGTGCCAGCAGTTCCCCTGGACAGGGCCGGGACGAGCAGTACTTC.

The CDR3 region is CASRATGPGNTIYF. The CDR3 nucleotides are TGTGCCAGCAGAGCGACAGGGCCGGGAAACACCATATATTTT. This rearrangement joins TRBV28 to TRBJ1-3, with 7 bases identical to TRBD1. With V trimmed by 6 bases and J by 4 bases, 6 bases remained unmatched. The CDR3 runs to 14 residues. CDR1 is MDHEN and CDR2 is SYDVKM in the germline V gene.

A word on this clone: Other DNA variants within this sample encode the same CDR3. The chain has TRBV28 and TRBJ2-1; D is possibly TRBD2 (5 bases). The germline CDR1 and CDR2 sequences are MDHEN and SYDVKM. This CDR3 has 14 residues. Trimming stripped 5 bases from V and 0 bases from J, with 8 bases between. CDR3 in amino acids: CASSPGSSYNEQFF. CDR3 bases: TGTGCCAGCAGTCCGGGGAGCTCCTACAATGAGCAGTTCTTC.

Here the CDR3 DNA reads TGTGCCAGTACCCGCGATCTGGGACAGCCACAGCCCCAGCATTTT. Translating it yields CASTRDLGQPQPQHF. This sequence joins TRBV19 and TRBJ1-5, with 7 nucleotides matching TRBD1. V shed 7 bases, J shed 7 bases, and the junction held 13 bases outside the gene matches. Germline CDR1 is LNHDA and CDR2 is SQIVND (reference sequence). This CDR3 has 15 amino acids. The variable domain in full, with the rest retrieved from reference TRBV19 and TRBJ1-5, is DGGITQSPKYLFRKEGQNVTLSCEQNLNHDAMYWYRQDPGQGLRLIYYSQIVNDFQKGDIAEGYSVSREKKESFPLTVTSAQKNPTAFYLCASTRDLGQPQPQHFGDGTRLSIL.

The chain joins TRBV27 to TRBJ2-7; TRBD1 might be the D (7 bases). The CDR3 contains 15 residues. V lost 6 bases to trimming and J lost 5 bases, with 20 bases between them. Germline CDR1 reads MNHEY; CDR2 reads SMNVEV (reference sequence). CDR3 region: CASSREIGGGNEQYF. CDR3 bases: TGTGCCAGCAGCCGGGAAATCGGAGGGGGCAACGAGCAGTACTTC.

The genes are TRBV6-1 and TRBJ1-4, with D unclear. This CDR3 has 14 residues. Trimming left V 6 bases short and J 7 bases short, with 15 bases between. Per the germline V gene, CDR1 is MNHNS and CDR2 is SASEGT. The CDR3 DNA reads TGTGCCAGCAGCAGTAGTCGGTCGGCTGAAAAACTGTTTTTT. Its protein is CASSSSRSAEKLFF.

The chain is built from TRBV2 and TRBJ2-7; TRBD1 agrees at 9 bases. Germline CDR1 SNHLY, CDR2 FYNNEI. This CDR3 contains 15 residues. J was trimmed by 0 bases and V by 6 bases; bases with no gene match: 6. The CDR3 bases are TGTGCCAGCAGAGGGCCGGGACAGGGCTCCTACGAGCAGTACTTC. The encoded protein is CASRGPGQGSYEQYF. The variable domain in full, with the rest retrieved from reference TRBV2 and TRBJ2-7, is EPEVTQTPSHQVTQMGQEVILRCVPISNHLYFYWYRQILGQKVEFLVSFYNNEISEKSEIFDDQFSVERPDGSNFTLKIRSTKLEDSAMYFCASRGPGQGSYEQYFGPGTRLTVT.